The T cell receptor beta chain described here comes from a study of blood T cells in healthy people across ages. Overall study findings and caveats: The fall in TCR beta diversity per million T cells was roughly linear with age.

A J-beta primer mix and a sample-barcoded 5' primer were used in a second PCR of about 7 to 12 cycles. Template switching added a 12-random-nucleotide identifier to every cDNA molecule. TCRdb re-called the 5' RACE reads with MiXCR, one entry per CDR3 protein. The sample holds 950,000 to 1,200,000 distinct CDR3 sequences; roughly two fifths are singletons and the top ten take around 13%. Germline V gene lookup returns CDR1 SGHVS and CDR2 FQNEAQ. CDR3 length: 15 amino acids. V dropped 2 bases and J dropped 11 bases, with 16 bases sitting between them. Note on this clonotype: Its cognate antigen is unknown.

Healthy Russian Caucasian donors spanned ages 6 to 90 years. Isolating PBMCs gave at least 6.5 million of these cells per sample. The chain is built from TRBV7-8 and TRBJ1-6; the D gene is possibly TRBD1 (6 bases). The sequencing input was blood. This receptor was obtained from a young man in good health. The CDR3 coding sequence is TGTGCCAGCAGCTTACACAGGGCCCGTAGGACACCCCTCCACTTT. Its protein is CASSLHRARRTPLHF.